The 21 T cell receptor beta chains below all came from one sample that was sequenced in a study of shared clonotypes between healthy human individuals. Libraries were prepared by immunoSEQ multiplex PCR; TCRdb keeps only in-frame clonotypes and omits some of them. This repertoire shows under 600,000 clones, nearly 80% found once; its top ten account for approximately 12%. The material sequenced was PBMCs. Receptors were obtained from a middle-aged woman in good health. Some clones in this sample may be carry-over from other donors' samples.

The chain employs TRBV28 and TRBJ2-2; the D gene could be TRBD1 or TRBD2 (5 bases each). Germline V gives CDR1 MDHEN, CDR2 SYDVKM. CDR3 size: 12 residues. Trimming took off 8 bases at V and 3 bases at J, with 7 bases between the two ends. The CDR3 sequence is CASRGDTGELFF. CDR3 in DNA: TGTGCCAGCCGAGGGGACACCGGGGAGCTGTTTTTT.

A few counts support this clone. This sample also contains other DNA sequences that code for the same CDR3. The chain has TRBV5-5 and TRBJ1-4; 8 bases match TRBD1. Germline CDR1 and CDR2: SGHKS and YYEKEE (reference sequence). The V segment lost 3 bases and the J segment 0 bases; nucleotides outside the gene matches: 1. The CDR3 sequence is 15 residues long. This chain's CDR3 is CASSSQGATNEKLFF. CDR3 in DNA: TGTGCCAGCAGCTCACAGGGGGCAACTAATGAAAAACTGTTTTTT. Combining the CDR3 with reference TRBV5-5 and TRBJ1-4 gives the whole variable domain DAGVTQSPTHLIKTRGQQVTLRCSPISGHKSVSWYQQVLGQGPQFIFQYYEKEERGRGNFPDRFSARQFPNYSSELNVNALLLGDSALYLCASSSQGATNEKLFFGSGTQLSVL.

The sample holds a few counts of this clone. The chain couples TRBV4-1 to TRBJ2-1; 7 bases agree with TRBD1. This CDR3 comprises 16 residues. The germline gives CDR1 MGHRA, CDR2 YSYEKL. The J segment lost 2 bases and the V segment lost 0 bases, leaving 4 bases of the junction unmatched. The CDR3 DNA sequence: TGCGCCAGCAGCCAAGATCCGGGACAGCCCTACAATGAGCAGTTCTTC. This gives the protein CASSQDPGQPYNEQFF.

This clone appeared a few times. The chain is built from TRBV11-2 and TRBJ2-1; 7 positions match TRBD2. Germline V gene lookup returns CDR1 SGHAT and CDR2 FQNNGV. CDR3 length equals 14 residues. V was pared by 1 base and J by 6 bases, with 3 bases of the junction left unmatched. The CDR3 region has the DNA TGTGCCAGCAGCTTAGCCGGGACTACCAATGAGCAGTTCTTC. Its protein is CASSLAGTTNEQFF.

This clone is a singleton in its sample. The genes are TRBV6-6 and TRBJ1-2; D may be TRBD1 (5 bases). V gave up 9 bases and J gave up 4 bases, with 24 bases separating them. Germline V gene sequence: CDR1 MNHNY, CDR2 SVGAGI (reference sequence). The CDR3 has 16 residues. As DNA, the CDR3 is TGTGCCAGTTCCGGGACGAACTACCCCTTTATCTATGGCTACACCTTC. It codes for CASSGTNYPFIYGYTF.

This chain connects TRBV2 to TRBJ2-1; 7 nucleotides line up with TRBD1. Trimming cost V 5 bases and J 9 bases; bases outside gene matches: 7. The CDR3 has 13 residues. CDR1 is SNHLY, CDR2 FYNNEI, per germline. CDR3 coding DNA: TGTGCCAGCAGTAAAGACAGGGTTGTTGAGCAGTTCTTC. Its translation is CASSKDRVVEQFF. Supplemented by reference TRBV2 and TRBJ2-1, the full variable domain reads EPEVTQTPSHQVTQMGQEVILRCVPISNHLYFYWYRQILGQKVEFLVSFYNNEISEKSEIFDDQFSVERPDGSNFTLKIRSTKLEDSAMYFCASSKDRVVEQFFGPGTRLTVL.

There are a few counts of this clone. The rearrangement links TRBV7-2 to TRBJ2-6, with D unresolved. In germline, CDR1 is SGHTA, CDR2 FQGNSA. The CDR3 contains 17 residues. V lost 3 bases, J lost 4 bases, and 16 bases lay in between. CDR3 nucleotides: TGTGCCAGCAGCTTGCCACGACGGGCTCGCGGGGCCAACGTCCTGACTTTC. As protein: CASSLPRRARGANVLTF.

The V call is TRBV28, the J call TRBJ2-7, with TRBD1 identical over 10 bases. CDR3 length: 15 amino acids. Per germline, CDR1 MDHEN and CDR2 SYDVKM. After removal of 4 bases from V and 4 bases from J, the junction contained 7 bases not matched to a gene. The CDR3 DNA sequence: TGTGCCAGCAGTTGGGGACAGGGGATTCCTTACGAGCAGTACTTC. As protein: CASSWGQGIPYEQYF.

V usage is TRBV19 and J usage is TRBJ2-7; TRBD1 aligns across 9 bases. The V gene's germline CDR1 is LNHDA and CDR2 SQIVND (reference sequence). The length of the CDR3 is 15 residues. Germline trimming cut 4 bases from V and 3 bases from J; bases unmatched to any gene: 7. The CDR3 DNA follows: TGTGCCAGTAGTAGCCCTGGGGACAGGGACTACGAGCAGTACTTC. Residues: CASSSPGDRDYEQYF.

This clone has a single count. The V and J genes are TRBV7-3 and TRBJ2-3; tentatively, D is TRBD2 (6 bases). The V gene's germline CDR1 is SGHTA and CDR2 FQGTGA. Trimming took 2 bases from V and 5 from J, leaving 14 bases between them. This CDR3 region has 15 residues. The CDR3 loop is CASSLDKGGVDTQYF. CDR3 sequence (DNA): TGTGCCAGCAGCTTAGACAAAGGCGGGGTAGATACGCAGTATTTT.

V usage is TRBV7-2 and J usage is TRBJ1-5, with 7 bases that match TRBD1. Trimming took 3 bases from V and 4 from J; bases not matched to a gene: 6. CDR3 length equals 15 residues. In germline, CDR1 is SGHTA, CDR2 FQGNSA. In DNA form, the CDR3 reads TGTGCCAGCAGCTTTGGGGACAGATTAAATCAGCCCCAGCATTTT. This encodes CASSFGDRLNQPQHF.

The chain joins TRBV9 to TRBJ2-7, with 8 bases that match TRBD2. The CDR3 totals 15 residues. Losses at the gene ends were 0 bases for V and 1 base for J; bases not matched to a gene: 3. Germline V lookup: CDR1 SGDLS, CDR2 YYNGEE. This CDR3 reads CASSVAAGESYEQYF. The CDR3 nucleotides are TGTGCCAGCAGCGTAGCAGCGGGAGAGTCCTACGAGCAGTACTTC.

The chain uses TRBV5-4 and TRBJ2-7; 12 bases line up with TRBD2. The CDR3 runs to 15 residues. With 2 bases clipped from V and 4 bases from J, the junction kept 4 bases outside the gene matches. Germline CDR1 SGHNT, CDR2 YYREEE (reference sequence). CDR3 in amino acids: CASSFRTSGTYEQYF. The CDR3 bases are TGTGCCAGCAGCTTTCGGACTAGCGGGACTTACGAGCAGTACTTC.

In this sample, this clone turned up a few times. The genes are TRBV27 and TRBJ2-3; 7 bases line up with TRBD2. Trimming removed 3 bases from V and 4 bases from J; junction bases left unmatched: 10. Germline V gene sequence: CDR1 MNHEY, CDR2 SMNVEV (reference sequence). The CDR3 spans 16 residues. The CDR3 protein is CASSFLASGWADTQYF. CDR3 DNA sequence: TGTGCCAGCAGTTTCCTCGCTAGCGGTTGGGCAGATACGCAGTATTTT.

A word on this clone: The same CDR3 arises from other DNA sequences in this sample as well. This chain links TRBV19 with TRBJ2-2; no definite D call. V shed 4 bases and J shed 2 bases, with 5 bases lying between them. The CDR3 spans 13 residues. Germline V lookup: CDR1 LNHDA, CDR2 SQIVND (reference sequence). The CDR3 reads CASSTGNTGELFF. CDR3 bases: TGTGCCAGTAGTACTGGAAACACCGGGGAGCTGTTTTTT.

The chain combines TRBV5-6 with TRBJ2-1, with TRBD2 matching 13 bases. The CDR3 consists of 17 residues. V dropped 4 bases and J dropped 3; count of bases not matched to a gene: 7. The V gene's germline CDR1 is SGHDT and CDR2 YYEEEE. CDR3 sequence reads: CASSDGLAGANYNEQFF. The CDR3 DNA is TGTGCCAGCAGCGACGGACTAGCGGGGGCTAACTACAATGAGCAGTTCTTC.

The chain uses TRBV6-5 and TRBJ1-2; no firm D call. The CDR3 consists of 12 residues. Germline V gene data show CDR1 as MNHEY and CDR2 as SVGAGI. Trimming left V 5 bases short and J 4 bases short, with 8 bases between. CDR3 nucleotide sequence: TGTGCCAGCAGTCAAAACGGCTATGGCTACACCTTC. Translation: CASSQNGYGYTF.

The V gene is TRBV7-3, the J gene TRBJ1-3, with unresolved D. The CDR3 sequence is 17 residues long. The germline V gene has CDR1 SGHTA and CDR2 FQGTGA. Trimming removed 8 bases at V and 0 bases at J, with 20 bases between. The CDR3 region has the DNA TGTGCCAGCCACTCGTGGTTCATGGCCGGCTCTGGAAACACCATATATTTT. Its translation: CASHSWFMAGSGNTIYF. Full variable domain (rest looked up from reference TRBV7-3 and TRBJ1-3): GAGVSQTPSNKVTEKGKYVELRCDPISGHTALYWYRQSLGQGPEFLIYFQGTGAADDSGLPNDRFFAVRPEGSVSTLKIQRTERGDSAVYLCASHSWFMAGSGNTIYFGEGSWLTVV.

The chain is built from TRBV7-3 and TRBJ2-2; D might be TRBD1 (5 bases). The CDR3 is 16 amino acids. The germline V gene has CDR1 SGHTA and CDR2 FQGTGA. Between the trimmed V and J ends, which lost 5 bases and 0 bases, there was a span of 13 bases. In DNA form, the CDR3 reads TGTGCCAGCAGCCCGAGACAGATACCGAACACCGGGGAGCTGTTTTTT. Translated: CASSPRQIPNTGELFF.

Regarding this clone: The same CDR3 arises from other DNA sequences in this sample as well. The chain has TRBV11-2 and TRBJ2-5, with D hard to call. This CDR3 region has 13 residues. Trimming took 3 bases from V and 0 from J, leaving 5 bases between them. Germline CDR1 reads SGHAT; CDR2 reads FQNNGV. The CDR3 here is CASSFGYQETQYF. CDR3 bases: TGTGCCAGCAGCTTTGGTTACCAAGAGACCCAGTACTTC.

The CDR3 nucleotides are TGTGCCATCAGTGAGGGTTGGTCTCCCCGCACAGATACGCAGTATTTT. Translation gives CAISEGWSPRTDTQYF. This rearrangement joins TRBV10-3 to TRBJ2-3, with D unclear. The CDR3 covers 16 residues. Trimming removed 2 bases at V and 1 base at J, with 13 bases between. Germline CDR1 ENHRY, CDR2 SYGVKD.